The sequence of this T cell receptor (beta chain) was determined in a study of regulatory and conventional T cells in RAG deficiency. Study-level findings and limits: Sorted Omenn CD25-high CD127-low cells may not be bona fide Tregs. Shannon entropy fell and Simpson indices rose in RAG-deficient patients. Omenn patients showed >75% Treg-Tconv overlap and shorter CDR3 lengths.

Blood CD4+ CD25-low CD127-high conventional T cells supplied the genomic DNA template. With respect to this clone: Its cognate antigen is unknown. An end of the junction does not agree with germline; a read error may underlie this. Other DNA sequences in this sample translate to the same CDR3.

Repertoires were generated with immunoSEQ multiplex PCR, while TCRdb's copy carries only in-frame clones and drops some. The sample shows approximately 30,000 clones, more than 90% of them seen only once. The germline CDR1 and CDR2 sequences are MNHNY and SVGAGI (reference sequence). CDR3 length equals 15 residues. This sample was also put to use in a study of regulatory T cells. From that study: Primers: 52 TRBV forward and 13 TRBJ reverse.

The rearrangement joins TRBV6-6 to TRBJ1-1; 9 positions match TRBD1. The receptor comes from a human donor in good health. Sequencing used CD25- CD4+ T cells sorted from blood. The CDR3 here is CASSSTGGLNTEAFF. CDR3 DNA: TGCGCCAGCAGCTCTACAGGGGGCCTAAACACTGAAGCTTTCTTT.